These 16 T cell receptor beta chains share one sample of origin, sequenced in a study of blood T cell repertoires in COVID-19. Sequencing was performed with immunoSEQ multiplex PCR; in TCRdb, only in-frame clones are kept and a portion is missing. The profile shows roughly 87,000 clones, about two thirds of them singletons. Sequencing was carried out using peripheral blood. The source is a woman of 80 years or more with acute or convalescent COVID-19.

V gene TRBV28 combines with J gene TRBJ1-2; D unresolved. The CDR3 runs 16 residues. V was trimmed by 4 bases and J by 4 bases, leaving 19 bases between them. Looked up from germline, CDR1 is MDHEN and CDR2 is SYDVKM. CDR3 sequence reads: CASSSPGNSEGYGYTF. Here the CDR3 DNA reads TGTGCCAGCAGTTCTCCGGGGAACTCGGAGGGCTATGGCTACACCTTC.

The V call is TRBV11-2, the J call TRBJ1-3; D gene unclear. CDR1 and CDR2 from the germline V gene are SGHAT and FQNNGV. The V end lost 5 bases, the J end lost 2 bases, and 10 bases lay between the germline ends. CDR3 size: 14 residues. Here the CDR3 DNA reads TGTGCCAGCAGCCCCCTCGCAGCTGGAAACACCATATATTTT. Protein sequence: CASSPLAAGNTIYF.

The chain joins TRBV28 to TRBJ1-1; D not resolved. The CDR3 loop spans 12 amino acids. The V end lost 6 bases, the J end lost 4 bases, and 9 bases lay between the germline ends. CDR1 and CDR2 from the germline V gene are MDHEN and SYDVKM. The CDR3 sequence is CASSPQSTEAFF. The DNA for the CDR3 is TGTGCCAGCAGCCCACAGAGCACTGAAGCTTTCTTT. Variable domain in full (rest from reference TRBV28 and TRBJ1-1): DVKVTQSSRYLVKRTGEKVFLECVQDMDHENMFWYRQDPGLGLRLIYFSYDVKMKEKGDIPEGYSVSREKKERFSLILESASTNQTSMYLCASSPQSTEAFFGQGTRLTVV.

This rearrangement joins TRBV7-3 to TRBJ2-3, with a possible D match to TRBD2 (5 bases). From germline, CDR1 is SGHTA and CDR2 FQGTGA. Trimming stripped 5 bases from V and 5 bases from J, with 14 bases between. The CDR3 consists of 14 residues. DNA of the CDR3: TGTGCCAGCAGCGCAGGTGGGAGTGGAGATACGCAGTATTTT. Translated: CASSAGGSGDTQYF.

The chain has TRBV28 and TRBJ2-7; D gene unclear. Germline V gives CDR1 MDHEN, CDR2 SYDVKM. The CDR3 has 14 amino acids. The V and J ends lost 2 bases and 1 base respectively, with 9 bases between them. CDR3: CASSLVHQSYEQYF. The CDR3, as DNA: TGTGCCAGCAGTTTAGTTCACCAGTCCTACGAGCAGTACTTC.

The chain is built from TRBV9 and TRBJ1-3; D perhaps matches TRBD1 (6 bases). Germline V gene data show CDR1 as SGDLS and CDR2 as YYNGEE. Trimming cost V 5 bases and J 4 bases, with 16 bases left between them. The CDR3 sequence is 15 residues long. The DNA for the CDR3 is TGTGCCAGCAGTGTAACACAGGGCCCCGGAAACACCATATATTTT. Its translation: CASSVTQGPGNTIYF.

The V gene is TRBV7-3, the J gene TRBJ2-2; possible D gene TRBD1, 5 bases. The CDR3 has 16 residues. Trimming removed 1 base from V and 2 bases from J, with 11 bases in between. Per the germline V gene, CDR1 is SGHTA and CDR2 is FQGTGA. The CDR3, as DNA: TGTGCCAGCAGCTTAAAGGGGCTCATTAACACCGGGGAGCTGTTTTTT. This translates into CASSLKGLINTGELFF.

The V gene is TRBV30, the J gene TRBJ1-5; the D gene is possibly TRBD1 (5 bases). Trimming took off 4 bases at V and 6 bases at J, with 16 bases between the two ends. The germline V gene has CDR1 GTSNPN and CDR2 SVGIG (reference sequence). This CDR3 is 14 amino acids long. The CDR3 here is CAWTRRGASQPQHF. The CDR3 bases are TGTGCCTGGACGCGGAGGGGCGCAAGTCAGCCCCAGCATTTT.

This clone came up once. The V call is TRBV5-8, the J call TRBJ2-1; 10 bases line up with TRBD1. V lost 4 bases to trimming and J lost 3 bases; unmatched junction nucleotides: 4. This CDR3 is built from 15 residues. Germline V gene sequence: CDR1 SGHTS, CDR2 YDEGEE. The CDR3 DNA reads as TGTGCCAGCAGCCGACAGGGGGCGTACTACAATGAGCAGTTCTTC. It yields the protein CASSRQGAYYNEQFF.

This chain joins TRBV5-6 and TRBJ1-5; no clear D gene. The V gene's germline CDR1 is SGHDT and CDR2 YYEEEE. The V and J ends lost 0 bases and 5 bases respectively, with 6 bases between them. The CDR3 spans 13 residues. Written as DNA, the CDR3 is TGTGCCAGCAGCTTGGCGGGATATCAGCCCCAGCATTTT. Its translation is CASSLAGYQPQHF.

The rearrangement uses TRBV15 and TRBJ2-3, with 10 nucleotides matching TRBD2. This CDR3 contains 15 residues. The V segment lost 4 bases and the J segment 2 bases; nucleotides outside the gene matches: 3. Germline loops: CDR1 LNHNV, CDR2 YYDKDF (reference sequence). The CDR3 region has the DNA TGTGCCACCAGCACAGGACTAGCGGACACAGATACGCAGTATTTT. Encoded protein: CATSTGLADTDTQYF.

V gene TRBV27 combines with J gene TRBJ1-4, with a weak D call TRBD1 (5 bases). Trimming pared 6 bases from V and 11 bases from J, leaving 19 bases between. This CDR3 is built from 14 residues. Germline values: CDR1 MNHEY, CDR2 SMNVEV (reference sequence). The CDR3 region has the DNA TGTGCCAGCAGCATAACTGGGCTCGGGGGGAAACTGTTTTTT. This sequence encodes CASSITGLGGKLFF.

V is TRBV20-1 and J is TRBJ2-5, with 8 bases aligning to TRBD1. CDR1 and CDR2 from the germline V gene are DFQATT and SNEGSKA (reference sequence). V dropped 6 bases and J dropped 4; count of bases not matched to a gene: 13. The CDR3 length is 15 residues. The CDR3 region is CSASGPGQAAETQYF. In nucleotides, the CDR3 is TGCAGTGCGAGTGGCCCGGGACAGGCTGCAGAGACCCAGTACTTC.

This clone was detected many times. The V gene is TRBV2, the J gene TRBJ1-2, with D perhaps matching TRBD1 (6 bases). CDR3 length equals 13 residues. Trimming shortened V by 6 bases and J by 12 bases, and 20 bases separated the two germline ends. Per germline, CDR1 SNHLY and CDR2 FYNNEI. CDR3 sequence: CASRISLRGDHTF. Written as DNA, the CDR3 is TGTGCCAGCAGGATTTCACTCAGGGGAGACCACACCTTC.

The rearrangement links TRBV19 to TRBJ1-2; maybe TRBD1 (6 bases). In germline, CDR1 is LNHDA, CDR2 SQIVND (reference sequence). This CDR3 spans 14 amino acids. The germline V and J ends were trimmed by 6 bases and 5 bases, with 16 bases remaining between them. The CDR3 DNA reads as TGTGCCAGTAGCCTTCGGGACAAGTCATATGGCTACACCTTC. Its translation is CASSLRDKSYGYTF.

This chain uses TRBV10-3 with TRBJ1-2; 9 nucleotides line up with TRBD1. CDR1 is ENHRY, CDR2 SYGVKD, per germline. With 6 bases clipped from V and 4 bases from J, the junction kept 9 bases outside the gene matches. The CDR3 contains 15 residues. The CDR3 nucleotides are TGTGCCATCAGCGGGACAGGGAAAAAAGGCTATGGCTACACCTTC. Translated, it gives CAISGTGKKGYGYTF.